This entry lists 15 T cell receptor beta chains sequenced from one sample in a study of shared T cell receptors in the human thymus. The assay was immunoSEQ multiplex PCR, and TCRdb's table has in-frame clones only and misses some. Here the sample spans roughly 710,000 clones, approximately 85% being singletons. The sample was also reused in another study, on human thymus T cells.

Material: thymocytes. The receptors were sampled from a girl under three years old with a congenital heart defect.

The chain employs TRBV2 and TRBJ1-1, with D possibly being TRBD1 (6 bases). The CDR3 is 14 residues long. CDR1 SNHLY and CDR2 FYNNEI come from the germline V gene. V lost 6 bases and J 1 base, leaving 12 bases between the germline ends. The CDR3 DNA sequence: TGTGCCAGCAGATGCAGGGGAGAGAACACTGAAGCTTTCTTT. It codes for CASRCRGENTEAFF.

This sequence joins TRBV19 and TRBJ1-5; maybe TRBD1 (5 bases). This CDR3 spans 17 amino acids. The V gene lost 2 bases and the J gene lost 3 bases, with 17 bases spanning the gap. The germline V gene encodes CDR1 LNHDA and CDR2 SQIVND (reference sequence). CDR3 coding DNA: TGTGCCAGTAGTATATTTTGGTTATCAGGGTACAATCAGCCCCAGCATTTT. Translation gives CASSIFWLSGYNQPQHF.

The table lists this clone with a count of one. The chain joins TRBV4-1 to TRBJ2-3; D not resolved. The CDR3 loop spans 15 amino acids. Germline CDR1 reads MGHRA; CDR2 reads YSYEKL. Trimming took 0 bases from V and 3 from J, leaving 10 bases between them. CDR3 loop: CASSQDSSPTDTQYF. The CDR3 DNA reads as TGCGCCAGCAGCCAAGATTCGTCCCCTACAGATACGCAGTATTTT.

V is TRBV5-1 and J is TRBJ2-5, with 8 bases matching TRBD1. V dropped 0 bases and J dropped 4; count of bases not matched to a gene: 5. Germline values: CDR1 SGHRS, CDR2 YFSETQ. The CDR3 is 15 amino acids. CDR3 sequence reads: CASSLGGRGPETQYF. DNA of the CDR3: TGCGCCAGCAGCTTGGGGGGCAGGGGGCCAGAGACCCAGTACTTC.

The J gene is TRBJ2-3, the V gene TRBV9, with D unclear. Germline V gives CDR1 SGDLS, CDR2 YYNGEE. There are 16 residues in the CDR3. V gave up 3 bases and J gave up 2 bases, with 16 bases separating them. The CDR3 bases are TGTGCCAGCAGCGCCCTGCCTGATAGTGACACAGATACGCAGTATTTT. Translated, it gives CASSALPDSDTDTQYF. The full variable domain, in which reference TRBV9 and TRBJ2-3 provide the parts outside the CDR3, is DSGVTQTPKHLITATGQRVTLRCSPRSGDLSVYWYQQSLDQGLQFLIQYYNGEERAKGNILERFSAQQFPDLHSELNLSSLELGDSALYFCASSALPDSDTDTQYFGPGTRLTVL.

CDR3 nucleotide sequence: TGTGCCAGCAGCCCACAGGGGCCCTACGAGCAGTACTTC. It codes for CASSPQGPYEQYF. V is TRBV7-2 and J is TRBJ2-7, with 7 bases aligning to TRBD1. Per the germline V gene, CDR1 is SGHTA and CDR2 is FQGNSA. J gave up 2 bases and V 5 bases, and 3 bases lay outside the gene matches. This CDR3 is built from 13 residues.

The chain employs TRBV5-6 and TRBJ1-4, with 7 bases identical to TRBD1. The CDR3 is 17 amino acids. Germline-derived CDR1 and CDR2 are SGHDT and YYEEEE. The V segment lost 3 bases and the J segment 1 base; nucleotides outside the gene matches: 9. Written as DNA, the CDR3 is TGTGCCAGCAGCTCCTACATCGACAGGGAAACTAATGAAAAACTGTTTTTT. This encodes CASSSYIDRETNEKLFF. The full variable domain, rest sourced from reference TRBV5-6 and TRBJ1-4, is DAGVTQSPTHLIKTRGQQVTLRCSPKSGHDTVSWYQQALGQGPQFIFQYYEEEERQRGNFPDRFSGHQFPNYSSELNVNALLLGDSALYLCASSSYIDRETNEKLFFGSGTQLSVL.

The rearrangement uses TRBV6-1 and TRBJ2-7, with 14 positions matching TRBD2. Losses at the gene ends were 6 bases for V and 5 bases for J; bases not matched to a gene: 6. Germline lookup yields CDR1 MNHNS and CDR2 SASEGT. The CDR3 loop spans 15 amino acids. The CDR3 spells CASRLTSGGAHEQYF. The CDR3 DNA reads as TGTGCCAGCAGATTGACTAGCGGGGGGGCCCACGAGCAGTACTTC.

This clone was seen more than once but under ten times. CDR3 region: CASSLNRGYAYEQYF. The DNA for the CDR3 is TGTGCCAGCAGCTTAAACAGGGGGTATGCGTACGAGCAGTACTTC. The rearrangement joins TRBV11-2 to TRBJ2-7; 8 nucleotides match TRBD1. Per the germline V gene, CDR1 is SGHAT and CDR2 is FQNNGV. V shed 2 bases and J 4 bases; nucleotides not matched to a gene: 7. The CDR3 consists of 15 residues.

The rearrangement joins TRBV15 to TRBJ1-2; a possible D gene is TRBD1 (6 bases). V was clipped by 0 bases and J by 6 bases, with 26 bases between them. From germline, CDR1 is LNHNV and CDR2 YYDKDF (reference sequence). The CDR3 totals 19 residues. The CDR3 loop reads CATSRDLDFGTSEYNGYTF. DNA for the CDR3: TGTGCCACCAGCAGAGATCTTGATTTCGGGACATCCGAATATAATGGCTACACCTTC.

This clone has a single count. The gene calls are TRBV12-5 and TRBJ1-6; D is unresolved. This CDR3 has 17 residues. The V and J ends lost 4 bases and 11 bases respectively, with 24 bases between them. Germline CDR1 reads LGHNT; CDR2 reads FRNRAP. CDR3 DNA sequence: TGTGCTAGTGGTTCCAGCTGGTGGCACGAGACTACCGCACCCCTCCACTTT. Its translation: CASGSSWWHETTAPLHF.

This clone was detected once. V gene TRBV5-1 combines with J gene TRBJ1-5; D might be TRBD1 (5 bases). Per germline, CDR1 SGHRS and CDR2 YFSETQ. This CDR3 comprises 14 residues. V gave up 4 bases and J gave up 5 bases, with 13 bases separating them. The CDR3 sequence is CASSRQPTDQPQHF. CDR3 in DNA: TGCGCCAGCAGCAGACAGCCAACCGATCAGCCCCAGCATTTT.

The chain couples TRBV19 to TRBJ1-3, with D unresolved. V gave up 4 bases and J gave up 3 bases, with 7 bases separating them. Germline V gene sequence: CDR1 LNHDA, CDR2 SQIVND (reference sequence). The length of the CDR3 is 13 residues. CDR3 region: CASSNRGGNTIYF. Written as DNA, the CDR3 is TGTGCCAGTAGTAACCGAGGTGGAAACACCATATATTTT.

The J gene is TRBJ1-3, the V gene TRBV5-1; D perhaps matches TRBD1 (5 bases). V shed 1 base and J shed 4 bases, with 21 bases lying between them. Germline V gene data show CDR1 as SGHRS and CDR2 as YFSETQ. This CDR3 comprises 18 residues. This CDR3 reads CASSLYLREGSEGNTIYF. The CDR3 bases are TGCGCCAGCAGCTTGTATCTCAGGGAGGGTTCGGAAGGAAACACCATATATTTT.

The rearrangement links TRBV4-1 to TRBJ2-1; 10 positions agree with TRBD2. V trimming: 2 bases; J trimming: 5 bases; junction bases outside the gene matches: 9. The CDR3 is made up of 17 amino acids. CDR1 MGHRA and CDR2 YSYEKL come from the germline V gene. CDR3 bases: TGCGCCAGCAGCCAACCAGGAGCGGGGGGGTTTAACAATGAGCAGTTCTTC. This codes for CASSQPGAGGFNNEQFF.